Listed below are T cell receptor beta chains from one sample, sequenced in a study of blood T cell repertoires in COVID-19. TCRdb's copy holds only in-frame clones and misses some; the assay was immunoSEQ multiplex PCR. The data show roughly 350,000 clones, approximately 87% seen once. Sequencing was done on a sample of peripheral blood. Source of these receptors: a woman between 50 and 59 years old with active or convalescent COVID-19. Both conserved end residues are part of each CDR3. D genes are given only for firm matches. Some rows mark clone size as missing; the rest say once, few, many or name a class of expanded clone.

CASSQAGASYGYTF	TGTGCCAGCAGCCAAGCAGGGGCGAGCTATGGCTACACCTTC	.	.	TRBV14	TRBJ1-2	14
CASSLGPRDGYTF	TGCGCCAGCAGCCTCGGACCCAGGGATGGCTACACCTTC	.	.	TRBV4-3	TRBJ1-2	13
CASSDPAGGRGDTQYF	TGTGCCAGCTCCGACCCAGCGGGAGGAAGGGGAGATACGCAGTATTTT	TRBD2	.	TRBV7-2	TRBJ2-3	16
CASTADRDTEAFF	TGTGCCAGCACCGCGGACAGGGACACTGAAGCTTTCTTT	TRBD1	.	TRBV13	TRBJ1-1	13
CASSLGQTNTGELFF	TGTGCCAGCAGCTTGGGCCAAACTAACACCGGGGAGCTGTTTTTT	.	.	TRBV5-4	TRBJ2-2	15
CASSPSESSPLHF	TGTGCCAGCTCACCATCCGAGAGTTCACCCCTCCACTTT	.	.	TRBV18	TRBJ1-6	13
CASSPREGYSPLHF	TGTGCCAGCAGCCCCCGGGAGGGTTATTCACCCCTCCACTTT	.	.	TRBV7-8	TRBJ1-6	14
CASSYVEVPYEQYF	TGTGCCAGCAGTTACGTGGAGGTGCCCTACGAGCAGTACTTC	.	.	TRBV6-5	TRBJ2-7	14
CASSLGLANYNEQFF	TGTGCCAGCAGCCTAGGCCTAGCGAATTACAATGAGCAGTTCTTC	.	.	TRBV14	TRBJ2-1	15
CASSGYLVLSSGNTIYF	TGTGCCAGCAGCGGATATCTAGTACTCTCGTCTGGAAACACCATATATTTT	.	many	TRBV6-7	TRBJ1-3	17
CASSLGQANTEAFF	TGTGCCAGCAGCCTAGGACAGGCGAACACTGAAGCTTTCTTT	TRBD1	once	TRBV5-6	TRBJ1-1	14
CASSYRGAYEQYF	TGTGCCAGTAGCTACAGGGGGGCCTACGAGCAGTACTTC	TRBD1	.	TRBV19	TRBJ2-7	13
CASSSGLRADTQYF	TGTGCCAGTAGTTCGGGACTACGGGCAGATACGCAGTATTTT	TRBD2	.	TRBV19	TRBJ2-3	14
CASSRRQGYSGANVLTF	TGTGCCAGCAGCCGGAGACAGGGGTACTCTGGGGCCAACGTCCTGACTTTC	TRBD1	.	TRBV7-2	TRBJ2-6	17
CASRTGEDYGYTF	TGTGCCAGCAGGACAGGGGAGGACTATGGCTACACCTTC	TRBD1	.	TRBV5-4	TRBJ1-2	13
CSVEKAASTDTQYF	TGCAGCGTTGAGAAAGCCGCTAGCACAGATACGCAGTATTTT	.	.	TRBV29-1	TRBJ2-3	14
CASSRTGEYGYTF	TGTGCCAGCAGCCGGACAGGGGAGTATGGCTACACCTTC	TRBD1	.	TRBV5-6	TRBJ1-2	13
CASSTLGLAQTGELFF	TGTGCCAGCAGCACACTCGGACTAGCCCAAACCGGGGAGCTGTTTTTT	TRBD2	.	TRBV7-3	TRBJ2-2	16
CASTQGGAGGYEQYF	TGTGCCAGCACCCAAGGGGGGGCCGGGGGCTACGAGCAGTACTTC	.	.	TRBV5-5	TRBJ2-7	15
CASMPQSHTIYF	TGTGCCAGCATGCCACAGTCCCACACCATATATTTT	.	.	TRBV6-5	TRBJ1-3	12
CAWRTARGRDTQYF	TGTGCCTGGCGGACTGCCCGAGGACGAGATACGCAGTATTTT	.	.	TRBV30	TRBJ2-3	14
CASSRGLIEKLFF	TGTGCCAGCAGCCGGGGGCTGATTGAAAAACTGTTTTTT	.	.	TRBV3-1/TRBV3-2	TRBJ1-4	13
CATSRDSSLFF	TGTGCCACCAGCAGAGATAGTTCGCTGTTCTTC	.	once	TRBV15	TRBJ2-1	11
CASSMGDRVHSPLHF	TGTGCCAGTAGTATGGGAGACAGGGTGCATTCACCCCTCCACTTT	TRBD1	.	TRBV19	TRBJ1-6	15
CASTATGSDSPLHF	TGTGCCAGCACCGCGACAGGGTCGGATTCACCCCTCCACTTT	TRBD1	.	TRBV7-2	TRBJ1-6	14
CASSFQGNAYEQYF	TGTGCCAGCAGCTTCCAGGGAAACGCCTACGAGCAGTACTTC	.	.	TRBV11-1	TRBJ2-7	14
CAISQGQLNTEAFF	TGTGCCATCAGTCAGGGACAGCTGAACACTGAAGCTTTCTTT	TRBD1	.	TRBV10-3	TRBJ1-1	14
CASSQGGTESYEQYF	TGCGCCAGCAGCCAAGGGGGGACAGAATCCTACGAGCAGTACTTC	TRBD1	few	TRBV4-1	TRBJ2-7	15
CASSLWDREVNGYTF	TGTGCCAGCAGCCTTTGGGACAGGGAGGTTAATGGCTACACCTTC	TRBD1	.	TRBV4-2	TRBJ1-2	15
CASSQDRVGETQYF	TGTGCCAGCAGCCAAGACAGGGTAGGGGAGACCCAGTACTTC	.	.	TRBV14	TRBJ2-5	14
CASSLAVRGVEKLFF	TGTGCCAGCAGCTTAGCGGTGCGGGGGGTAGAAAAACTGTTTTTT	.	.	TRBV7-6	TRBJ1-4	15
CASSPGTGLYEQYF	TGTGCCAGCTCGCCCGGGACAGGGCTCTACGAGCAGTACTTC	TRBD1	.	TRBV18	TRBJ2-7	14
CATSDLHFKRGTANVPFF	TGTGCCACCAGTGATTTGCACTTTAAAAGGGGGACAGCCAACGTGCCGTTTTTT	TRBD1	.	TRBV24-1	TRBJ2-2	18
CASSPGDSYNEQFF	TGTGCCAGCTCGCCAGGGGACTCCTACAATGAGCAGTTCTTC	.	.	TRBV27	TRBJ2-1	14
CASSQEGDTGFTEAFF	TGTGCCAGCAGCCAAGAAGGGGACACTGGTTTCACTGAAGCTTTCTTT	.	.	TRBV4-2	TRBJ1-1	16
CASFRVVGEQYF	TGCGCCTCCTTCCGGGTCGTCGGCGAGCAGTACTTC	.	.	TRBV10-1	TRBJ2-7	12